Below, 29 T cell receptor beta chains from the same sample are listed, as sequenced in a study of blood T cell repertoires in COVID-19. Using immunoSEQ multiplex PCR, the repertoire was profiled, and TCRdb retains in-frame clones only, with some absent. The sample records 150,000 or so clones, around 87% being singletons. The sample consisted of PBMCs or T cells enriched from blood (not recorded which). These receptors came from a woman aged 35 to 49 who had been exposed to COVID-19.

This chain connects TRBV11-2 to TRBJ2-1; 8 bases align to TRBD1. Germline trimming cut 1 base from V and 8 bases from J; bases unmatched to any gene: 4. Per germline, CDR1 SGHAT and CDR2 FQNNGV. The CDR3 is made up of 14 amino acids. CDR3: CASSLGQGNDEQFF. Written as DNA, the CDR3 is TGTGCCAGCAGCTTAGGACAGGGGAACGATGAGCAGTTCTTC.

The rearrangement joins TRBV20-1 to TRBJ2-1; 8 nucleotides line up with TRBD2. V lost 3 bases and J lost 9; bases outside the gene matches: 4. Germline V lookup: CDR1 DFQATT, CDR2 SNEGSKA (reference sequence). The CDR3 length is 12 residues. The CDR3 nucleotides read TGCAGTGCTAGTCCGGGAGGGGGTGAGCAGTTCTTC. As protein: CSASPGGGEQFF.

V is TRBV5-1 and J is TRBJ1-5, with D possibly matching TRBD1 (6 bases). Trimming shortened V by 4 bases and J by 3 bases, and 11 bases separated the two germline ends. The CDR3 spans 14 residues. CDR1 and CDR2 (germline): SGHRS, YFSETQ. The chain's CDR3 is CASSLDSPNQPQHF. CDR3 sequence (DNA): TGCGCCAGCAGCCTGGACAGCCCCAATCAGCCCCAGCATTTT.

Only one count was recorded for this clone. The chain couples TRBV28 to TRBJ2-1; 9 bases are shared with TRBD1. V trimming: 9 bases; J trimming: 8 bases; junction bases outside the gene matches: 14. This CDR3 has 15 residues. Germline CDR1 is MDHEN and CDR2 is SYDVKM. The CDR3 DNA reads TGTGCCAGTGTTACGCCGGGACAGGGCAGGGATGAGCAGTTCTTC. Residues: CASVTPGQGRDEQFF.

The chain uses TRBV5-6 and TRBJ1-4, with 7 positions matching TRBD1. CDR1 is SGHDT, CDR2 YYEEEE, per germline. V gave up 7 bases and J gave up 11 bases; unmatched junction bases: 8. The CDR3 has 12 amino acids. CDR3 loop: CASHRGNGKLFF. As DNA, the CDR3 is TGTGCCAGCCACAGGGGAAATGGGAAACTGTTTTTT.

This clone was counted once. The genes are TRBV5-5 and TRBJ1-5; the match to TRBD1 covers 7 bases. Germline V lookup: CDR1 SGHKS, CDR2 YYEKEE (reference sequence). J was trimmed by 3 bases and V by 6 bases; bases with no gene match: 9. The CDR3 extends over 15 amino acids. The CDR3 loop is CASTRDRAPNQPQHF. Written as DNA, the CDR3 is TGTGCCAGCACCCGCGACAGGGCCCCCAATCAGCCCCAGCATTTT.

The chain carries TRBV5-5 and TRBJ1-3; possible D gene TRBD1, 5 bases. This CDR3 is 17 amino acids long. V gave up 4 bases and J gave up 6 bases, with 23 bases separating them. In germline, CDR1 is SGHKS, CDR2 YYEKEE (reference sequence). The CDR3 region is CASSLGAFPSLENTIYF. The CDR3 nucleotides read TGTGCCAGCAGCCTAGGGGCCTTCCCTTCTCTGGAAAACACCATATATTTT.

The rearrangement joins TRBV18 to TRBJ2-5, with TRBD1 matching over 7 bases. This CDR3 has 15 residues. Per the germline V gene, CDR1 is KGHSH and CDR2 is LQKENI. The V segment lost 2 bases and the J segment 2 bases; nucleotides outside the gene matches: 5. This chain's CDR3 is CASSPNSGQQETQYF. The CDR3, as DNA: TGTGCCAGCTCACCAAATTCGGGACAGCAAGAGACCCAGTACTTC. Complete variable domain (other parts from reference TRBV18 and TRBJ2-5): NAGVMQNPRHLVRRRGQEARLRCSPMKGHSHVYWYRQLPEEGLKFMVYLQKENIIDESGMPKERFSAEFPKEGPSILRIQQVVRGDSAAYFCASSPNSGQQETQYFGPGTRLLVL.

The chain has TRBV6-4 and TRBJ2-1, with 10 positions matching TRBD2. The CDR3 loop spans 18 amino acids. Germline V gives CDR1 MRHNA, CDR2 SNTAGT. J was trimmed by 5 bases and V by 6 bases; bases with no gene match: 16. The CDR3, as DNA: TGTGCCAGCAGGTGCGCCCCTCTCGGACTAGCGGAGAACAATGAGCAGTTCTTC. Residues: CASRCAPLGLAENNEQFF.

CDR3 amino acids: CASSEDRRSGYTF. Here the CDR3 DNA reads TGTGCCAGCAGTGAGGACAGGCGATCGGGCTACACCTTC. This chain uses TRBV6-1 with TRBJ1-2; 7 bases agree with TRBD1. With 3 bases clipped from V and 8 bases from J, the junction kept 6 bases outside the gene matches. Germline assignment: CDR1 MNHNS and CDR2 SASEGT. The CDR3 is made up of 13 amino acids.

The chain combines TRBV29-1 with TRBJ2-1; 10 positions match TRBD2. CDR3 length: 17 residues. Germline V gene lookup returns CDR1 SQVTM and CDR2 ANQGSEA. The trim removed 2 bases at V and 0 bases at J, leaving 7 bases unmatched. The CDR3 loop is CSVEKGTSASSYNEQFF. The CDR3 DNA reads as TGCAGCGTTGAAAAAGGGACTAGCGCCAGCTCCTACAATGAGCAGTTCTTC.

Only a few counts were recorded for this clone. The CDR3 region has the DNA TGTGCCACCAGTGATGCGGCACATTCTGGCTACACCTTC. Protein sequence: CATSDAAHSGYTF. The V gene is TRBV24-1, the J gene TRBJ1-2, with unresolved D. The length of the CDR3 is 13 residues. V dropped 3 bases and J dropped 7 bases, with 11 bases sitting between them. The V gene's germline CDR1 is KGHDR and CDR2 SFDVKD.

The rearrangement links TRBV27 to TRBJ1-6; 9 bases line up with TRBD1. Germline V CDR1 and CDR2: MNHEY, SMNVEV (reference sequence). This CDR3 is 17 amino acids long. The trim removed 3 bases at V and 7 bases at J, leaving 10 bases unmatched. In DNA form, the CDR3 reads TGTGCCAGCAGTTTTATGCCCCGGGACAGGGTAAATTCACCCCTCCACTTT. Encoded protein: CASSFMPRDRVNSPLHF.

The rearrangement uses TRBV4-2 and TRBJ2-3; D might be TRBD2 (7 bases). The V end was cut by 6 bases, the J end by 0 bases, with 13 bases between. The germline V gene has CDR1 LGHNA and CDR2 YNFKEQ. The CDR3 extends over 15 amino acids. The CDR3 DNA reads as TGTGCCAGCAGGCCCGGGGGGCCTAGCACAGATACGCAGTATTTT. Residues: CASRPGGPSTDTQYF.

V is TRBV21-1 and J is TRBJ2-4; the table's D call TRBD1 went unverified against the DNA. TRBV21-1 is marked as a pseudogene. The CDR3 totals 17 residues. The chain's CDR3 is CASSKTPWGPHKNIQYF. The CDR3 DNA follows: TGTGCCAGCAGCAAGACCCCTTGGGGGCCTCACAAAAACATTCAGTACTTC.

This clone has just one count. The chain joins TRBV6-1 to TRBJ2-1, with D possibly TRBD2 on 6 matching bases. V shed 0 bases and J shed 9 bases, with 15 bases lying between them. Germline-derived CDR1 and CDR2 are MNHNS and SASEGT. There are 15 residues in the CDR3. CDR3 DNA: TGTGCCAGCAGTGAAGCCGCGGGGTTTGGGGGTGAGCAGTTCTTC. The encoded protein is CASSEAAGFGGEQFF.

The rearrangement links TRBV19 to TRBJ2-5; D possibly corresponds to TRBD1 (6 bases). Between the trimmed V and J ends, which lost 5 bases and 2 bases, there was a span of 12 bases. The CDR3 covers 14 residues. Per germline, CDR1 LNHDA and CDR2 SQIVND (reference sequence). CDR3 in amino acids: CASSVTGIQETQYF. CDR3 nucleotide sequence: TGTGCCAGTAGTGTGACAGGAATTCAAGAGACCCAGTACTTC.

V and J are TRBV13 and TRBJ2-3; 8 bases align to TRBD2. V lost 2 bases to trimming and J lost 4 bases; unmatched junction nucleotides: 11. This CDR3 is 17 amino acids long. Germline lookup yields CDR1 PRHDT and CDR2 FYEKMQ (reference sequence). The CDR3 sequence: CASSLFYSGGPSDTQYF. The CDR3 DNA reads TGTGCCAGCAGCTTATTTTATTCGGGGGGGCCCTCAGATACGCAGTATTTT.

This CDR3 is CASSDQGMYTEAFF. CDR3 in DNA: TGTGCCAGCAGCGATCAGGGGATGTACACTGAAGCTTTCTTT. J is TRBJ1-1 and V is TRBV11-2; TRBD1 might be the D (6 bases). CDR3 length: 14 amino acids. The germline gives CDR1 SGHAT, CDR2 FQNNGV. V lost 5 bases and J lost 3, with 13 bases in between.

The V and J genes are TRBV10-3 and TRBJ1-5, with TRBD1 identical over 10 bases. CDR1 is ENHRY and CDR2 is SYGVKD in the germline V gene. The CDR3 has 15 amino acids. V shed 5 bases, J shed 5 bases, and the junction held 6 bases outside the gene matches. CDR3: CAISTGTGVDQPQHF. CDR3 nucleotides: TGTGCCATCAGTACTGGGACAGGGGTCGATCAGCCCCAGCATTTT.

The chain links TRBV7-8 to TRBJ1-4; the match to TRBD1 covers 11 bases. J gave up 4 bases and V 5 bases, and 9 bases lay outside the gene matches. CDR1 and CDR2 from the germline V gene are SGHVS and FQNEAQ. The CDR3 consists of 17 residues. The CDR3 coding sequence is TGTGCCAGCAGCGACCGCCGGGACAGGGGGAGTAATGAAAAACTGTTTTTT. This encodes CASSDRRDRGSNEKLFF.

This clone was picked up a small number of times. V usage is TRBV12-1 and J usage is TRBJ2-2; TRBD1, the table's D call, was not compared with the DNA. TRBV12-1 has pseudogene status. The CDR3 spans 16 residues. As DNA, the CDR3 is TGTGCCAGCAGCTCAAGTTGGGACAAGAACACCGGGGAGCTGTTTTTT. Protein product: CASSSSWDKNTGELFF.

CDR3 region: CSDGHSGYGYTF. CDR3 coding DNA: TGCAGCGACGGGCACAGCGGCTATGGCTACACCTTC. This rearrangement joins TRBV29-1 to TRBJ1-2; D gene unclear. Trimming took 7 bases from V and 4 from J, leaving 13 bases between them. Germline values: CDR1 SQVTM, CDR2 ANQGSEA. The CDR3 length is 12 residues.

This clone is a singleton in its sample. This chain links TRBV7-2 with TRBJ1-1; a weak D match, TRBD1 (5 bases). V lost 4 bases, J lost 5 bases, and 11 bases lay in between. Germline V gene data show CDR1 as SGHTA and CDR2 as FQGNSA. This CDR3 contains 13 residues. The CDR3 loop reads CASSSTALTEAFF. In DNA, the CDR3 is TGTGCCAGCAGCTCGACAGCACTTACTGAAGCTTTCTTT.

In its sample, this clone was seen once. The chain uses TRBV5-1 and TRBJ1-2, with 7 bases that match TRBD1. Germline V gene lookup returns CDR1 SGHRS and CDR2 YFSETQ. The CDR3 sequence is 15 residues long. Trimming removed 5 bases from V and 0 bases from J; junction bases left unmatched: 7. CDR3 DNA sequence: TGCGCCAGCAGGGAGGGGACAGCTCCTAACTATGGCTACACCTTC. Its protein is CASREGTAPNYGYTF.

V gene TRBV5-5 combines with J gene TRBJ1-6; 10 bases map to TRBD1. Germline CDR1 is SGHKS and CDR2 is YYEKEE (reference sequence). With V trimmed by 4 bases and J by 9 bases, 4 bases remained unmatched. This CDR3 is 14 amino acids long. The CDR3 loop is CASSRTGGGSPLHF. DNA for the CDR3: TGTGCCAGCAGCCGGACAGGGGGAGGTTCACCCCTCCACTTT.

This rearrangement joins TRBV5-1 to TRBJ2-1; tentatively, D is TRBD2 (6 bases). CDR3 length: 14 amino acids. Trimming removed 4 bases from V and 8 bases from J, with 16 bases in between. CDR1 is SGHRS, CDR2 YFSETQ, per germline. The CDR3 reads CASSASTSSDEQFF. The CDR3 DNA is TGCGCCAGCAGCGCGTCGACTAGTTCGGATGAGCAGTTCTTC.

V gene TRBV5-1 combines with J gene TRBJ2-2; 7 positions match TRBD1. The CDR3 contains 17 residues. V lost 1 base, J lost 4 bases, and 10 bases stayed unmatched. Germline CDR1 is SGHRS and CDR2 is YFSETQ. The CDR3 loop is CASSLRGPGTGTGELFF. The CDR3 DNA reads TGCGCCAGCAGCTTGAGGGGGCCGGGGACGGGCACCGGGGAGCTGTTTTTT.

This chain joins TRBV27 and TRBJ2-7; TRBD1 aligns across 10 bases. Germline values: CDR1 MNHEY, CDR2 SMNVEV (reference sequence). The CDR3 runs to 14 residues. V was pared by 5 bases and J by 9 bases, with 10 bases of the junction left unmatched. The CDR3 DNA reads as TGTGCCAGCAGTCCCCCCGGGACAGGGGTCGTGCAGTACTTC. Its translation: CASSPPGTGVVQYF.